Following are 21 T cell receptor beta chains from one sample sequenced in a study of T-cell memory formation after mild COVID-19. TCRdb redid the calling of the 5' RACE reads with MiXCR, one entry per CDR3 protein. The sample shows fewer than 650,000 distinct CDR3 sequences, 17% of them seen only once. The source material was PBMCs or a T cell subset sorted from them (not recorded which). The origin of the receptors is an adult woman who had mild COVID-19 (a few samples of this study predate the infection). Cell type and time point are not known.

This clonotype was observed at least ten times. The chain combines TRBV20-1 with TRBJ1-1; no clear D. This CDR3 has 12 residues. The germline V and J ends were trimmed by 5 bases and 0 bases, with 7 bases remaining between them. CDR1 and CDR2 (germline): DFQATT, SNEGSKA (reference sequence). CDR3 protein: CSARHMNTEAFF. Written as DNA, the CDR3 is TGCAGTGCTCGTCACATGAACACTGAAGCTTTCTTT.

The chain couples TRBV30 to TRBJ2-3, with D possibly being TRBD2 (5 bases). CDR1 is GTSNPN and CDR2 is SVGIG in the germline V gene (reference sequence). Trimming cost V 4 bases and J 8 bases, with 19 bases left between them. The CDR3 contains 14 residues. The CDR3 loop is CAWNPDGRATTQYF. In DNA, the CDR3 is TGTGCCTGGAACCCCGATGGGCGGGCTACTACGCAGTATTTT.

The rearrangement joins TRBV13 to TRBJ2-7; D possibly corresponds to TRBD1 (6 bases). From germline, CDR1 is PRHDT and CDR2 FYEKMQ (reference sequence). The CDR3 sequence is 13 residues long. V was clipped by 6 bases and J by 3 bases, with 12 bases between them. The CDR3 region is CASRTRGFYEQYF. CDR3 bases: TGTGCCAGCAGGACAAGGGGGTTCTACGAGCAGTACTTC.

The V call is TRBV12-3 or TRBV12-4, the J call TRBJ2-7, with D perhaps TRBD1 or TRBD2 (5 bases each). The CDR3 consists of 14 residues. Trimming took off 5 bases at V and 1 base at J, with 12 bases between the two ends. CDR3: CASSVDWGSYEQYF. The CDR3 region has the DNA TGTGCCAGCAGTGTGGACTGGGGGTCCTACGAGCAGTACTTC.

This clonotype has at least ten counts. The CDR3 loop is CSARPPTGANTGELFF. The CDR3 bases are TGCAGTGCTAGGCCCCCGACAGGGGCGAACACCGGGGAGCTGTTTTTT. The gene calls are TRBV20-1 and TRBJ2-2, with 8 bases aligning to TRBD1. The junction had 6 bases not matched to a gene; V was cut back by 3 bases and J by 0 bases. The germline V gene encodes CDR1 DFQATT and CDR2 SNEGSKA (reference sequence). CDR3 length equals 16 residues.

In this sample, this clonotype turned up a few times. The V and J genes are TRBV28 and TRBJ1-3; 8 bases fit TRBD1. The CDR3 consists of 15 residues. V dropped 5 bases and J dropped 4; count of bases not matched to a gene: 7. The germline gives CDR1 MDHEN, CDR2 SYDVKM. The CDR3 DNA sequence: TGTGCCAGCAGTCCGGACAGGGTACTGGGAAACACCATATATTTT. Translating gives CASSPDRVLGNTIYF.

This clonotype showed up just a few times. The gene calls are TRBV27 and TRBJ2-7; D gene unclear. CDR3 size: 13 residues. V shed 4 bases and J shed 4 bases, with 11 bases lying between them. In germline, CDR1 is MNHEY, CDR2 SMNVEV (reference sequence). The CDR3 sequence is CASSSPSVYEQYF. DNA for the CDR3: TGTGCCAGCAGTTCCCCCTCAGTGTACGAGCAGTACTTC.

This clonotype has more than one count but fewer than ten. The chain combines TRBV20-1 with TRBJ1-5; 9 positions match TRBD1. The V gene end was trimmed by 7 bases and the J gene end by 2 bases; junction bases not matched to a gene: 3. This CDR3 region has 13 residues. Germline CDR1 is DFQATT and CDR2 is SNEGSKA (reference sequence). The CDR3 sequence is CSGTGVGNQPQHF. The CDR3 nucleotides are TGCAGTGGGACAGGGGTCGGCAATCAGCCCCAGCATTTT.

The V and J genes are TRBV12-3 or TRBV12-4 and TRBJ1-3; 8 bases map to TRBD1. The CDR3 contains 14 residues. Trimming at V came to 6 bases and at J to 4 bases, leaving 5 bases not matched to a gene. The DNA of the CDR3 is TGTGCCAGCAGCCAGGACAGGGCCGGAAACACCATATATTTT. Encoded protein: CASSQDRAGNTIYF.

The chain is built from TRBV29-1 and TRBJ1-2; 8 nucleotides line up with TRBD1. Germline lookup yields CDR1 SQVTM and CDR2 ANQGSEA. V lost 6 bases and J lost 5; bases outside the gene matches: 17. The CDR3 is 16 residues long. In nucleotides, the CDR3 is TGCAGCGTCCCGGGGGAGGACAGGGCTCCTGCGTATGGCTACACCTTC. It is translated as CSVPGEDRAPAYGYTF.

V usage is TRBV7-9 and J usage is TRBJ1-3, with D hard to call. The CDR3 covers 15 residues. Trimming pared 8 bases from V and 0 bases from J, leaving 14 bases between. Germline V CDR1 and CDR2: SEHNR, FQNEAQ (reference sequence). The CDR3 loop reads CASSPPEYSGNTIYF. The CDR3 DNA reads TGTGCCAGCTCCCCGCCGGAGTACTCTGGAAACACCATATATTTT.

The chain carries TRBV7-2 and TRBJ1-3; D ambiguous. Germline V gene data show CDR1 as SGHTA and CDR2 as FQGNSA. This CDR3 is 14 amino acids long. Deletions cut 7 bases from V and 4 bases from J, with 14 bases between. DNA of the CDR3: TGTGCCAGCACCCCCCAGGCCTACGGAAACACCATATATTTT. It specifies CASTPQAYGNTIYF.

This clonotype was seen a handful of times. The chain couples TRBV5-1 to TRBJ2-1; 10 positions match TRBD2. Germline trimming cut 4 bases from V and 6 bases from J; bases unmatched to any gene: 10. This CDR3 spans 16 amino acids. From germline, CDR1 is SGHRS and CDR2 YFSETQ. In DNA form, the CDR3 reads TGCGCCAGCAGCGTGGCCCCTAGCGGGAGCTTCAATGAGCAGTTCTTC. Translating gives CASSVAPSGSFNEQFF.

This clonotype was detected a few times. The chain is built from TRBV5-1 and TRBJ1-1; D is unclear. The V and J ends lost 3 bases and 7 bases respectively, with 19 bases between them. The CDR3 totals 15 residues. Germline CDR1 SGHRS, CDR2 YFSETQ. CDR3 sequence (DNA): TGCGCCAGCAGCTCCACCGGGAGGGAACTGGGTGAAGCTTTCTTT. The encoded protein is CASSSTGRELGEAFF.

The rearrangement joins TRBV7-9 to TRBJ2-2, with D hard to call. This CDR3 comprises 15 residues. Trimming pared 8 bases from V and 1 base from J, leaving 14 bases between. Germline assignment: CDR1 SEHNR and CDR2 FQNEAQ (reference sequence). CDR3 sequence: CASWKKERNTGELFF. The CDR3 DNA reads TGTGCCAGCTGGAAGAAAGAGAGGAACACCGGGGAGCTGTTTTTT.

The rearrangement links TRBV24-1 to TRBJ2-1, with TRBD2 identical over 13 bases. Germline loops: CDR1 KGHDR, CDR2 SFDVKD. This CDR3 is built from 19 residues. The ends lost 3 bases at V and 3 bases at J; junction bases unmatched: 10. The DNA for the CDR3 is TGTGCCACCAGTGATAATGCGTGGACTAGCGGGAGTATCTACAATGAGCAGTTCTTC. Its protein is CATSDNAWTSGSIYNEQFF.

This rearrangement joins TRBV5-1 to TRBJ2-1; 7 bases agree with TRBD1. The CDR3 runs 16 residues. Losses at the gene ends were 1 base for V and 4 bases for J; bases not matched to a gene: 8. CDR1 and CDR2 (germline): SGHRS, YFSETQ. CDR3 nucleotides: TGCGCCAGCAGCTTGTACGGGGACAGACCTTACAATGAGCAGTTCTTC. Amino acid sequence: CASSLYGDRPYNEQFF.

This clonotype showed up just a few times. V gene TRBV5-1 combines with J gene TRBJ2-2; the D is unclear. The CDR3 has 14 amino acids. Germline lookup yields CDR1 SGHRS and CDR2 YFSETQ. V was cut by 3 bases and J by 6 bases, with 12 bases left in between. This chain's CDR3 is CASSSGYSAGELFF. The CDR3, as DNA: TGCGCCAGCAGCTCCGGCTATTCGGCCGGGGAGCTGTTTTTT.

This chain joins TRBV2 and TRBJ2-1; no firm D call. Germline CDR1 is SNHLY and CDR2 is FYNNEI. The CDR3 spans 12 residues. Trimming shortened V by 4 bases and J by 8 bases, and 9 bases separated the two germline ends. The CDR3 nucleotides are TGTGCCAGCAGTGGAGTGTCGTATGAGCAGTTCTTC. Its translation is CASSGVSYEQFF.

This clonotype has more than one count but fewer than ten. J is TRBJ2-1 and V is TRBV7-2; TRBD2 is a possible D gene (6 bases). Trimming pared 0 bases from V and 3 bases from J, leaving 12 bases between. The CDR3 has 16 residues. Germline assignment: CDR1 SGHTA and CDR2 FQGNSA. This chain's CDR3 is CASSLATSSYYNEQFF. CDR3 sequence (DNA): TGTGCCAGCAGCTTAGCAACTAGCTCCTACTACAATGAGCAGTTCTTC.

This clonotype was seen only a few times. The chain employs TRBV18 and TRBJ1-5; possibly TRBD1 for D (5 bases). Germline values: CDR1 KGHSH, CDR2 LQKENI. V was shortened by 2 bases and J by 2 bases, with 10 bases between the two germline ends. The CDR3 is 15 residues long. The CDR3 region is CASSPRLGGNQPQHF. The CDR3 DNA is TGTGCCAGCTCACCAAGACTAGGGGGCAATCAGCCCCAGCATTTT.